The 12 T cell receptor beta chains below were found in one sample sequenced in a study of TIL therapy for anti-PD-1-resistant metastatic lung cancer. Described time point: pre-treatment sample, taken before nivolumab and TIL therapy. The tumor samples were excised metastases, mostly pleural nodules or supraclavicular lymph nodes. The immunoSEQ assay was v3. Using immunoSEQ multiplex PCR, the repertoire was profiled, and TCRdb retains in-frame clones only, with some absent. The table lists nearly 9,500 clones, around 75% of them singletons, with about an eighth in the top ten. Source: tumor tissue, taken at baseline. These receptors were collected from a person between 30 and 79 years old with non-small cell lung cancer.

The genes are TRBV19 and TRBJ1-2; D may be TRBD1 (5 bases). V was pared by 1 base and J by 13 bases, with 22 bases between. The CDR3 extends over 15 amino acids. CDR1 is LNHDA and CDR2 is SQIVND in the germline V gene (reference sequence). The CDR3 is CASSIVVFGDSVSTF. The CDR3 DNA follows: TGTGCCAGTAGTATAGTGGTATTTGGCGACAGCGTGAGCACCTTC.

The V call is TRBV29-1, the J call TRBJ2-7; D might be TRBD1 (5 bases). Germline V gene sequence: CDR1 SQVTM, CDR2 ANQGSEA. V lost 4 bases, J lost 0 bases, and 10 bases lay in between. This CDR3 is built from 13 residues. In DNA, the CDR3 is TGCAGCGTTGTCAGGGATAGCTCCTACGAGCAGTACTTC. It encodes CSVVRDSSYEQYF.

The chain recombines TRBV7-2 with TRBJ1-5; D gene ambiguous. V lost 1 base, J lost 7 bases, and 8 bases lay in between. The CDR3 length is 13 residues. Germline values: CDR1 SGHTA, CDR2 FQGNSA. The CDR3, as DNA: TGTGCCAGCAGCTTAGAGGTGGGACAGCCCCAGCATTTT. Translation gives CASSLEVGQPQHF.

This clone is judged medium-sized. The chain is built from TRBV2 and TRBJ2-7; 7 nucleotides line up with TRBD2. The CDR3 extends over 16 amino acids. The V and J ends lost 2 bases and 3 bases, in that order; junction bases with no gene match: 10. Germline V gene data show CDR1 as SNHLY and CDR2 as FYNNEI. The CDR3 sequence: CASSETLAEPLYEQYF. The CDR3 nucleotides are TGTGCCAGCAGTGAAACCCTAGCGGAGCCCCTCTACGAGCAGTACTTC.

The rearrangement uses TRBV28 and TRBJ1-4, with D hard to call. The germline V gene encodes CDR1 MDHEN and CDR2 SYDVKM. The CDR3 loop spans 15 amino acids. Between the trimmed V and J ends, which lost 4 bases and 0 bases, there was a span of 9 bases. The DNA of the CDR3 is TGTGCCAGCAGTTGGGTGGGAACAACTAATGAAAAACTGTTTTTT. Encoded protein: CASSWVGTTNEKLFF.

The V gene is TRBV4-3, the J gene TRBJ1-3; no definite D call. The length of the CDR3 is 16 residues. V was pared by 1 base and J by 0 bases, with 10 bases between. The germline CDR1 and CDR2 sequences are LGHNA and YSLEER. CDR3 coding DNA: TGCGCCAGCAGCCAAGCACCACAGATCTCTGGAAACACCATATATTTT. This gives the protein CASSQAPQISGNTIYF.

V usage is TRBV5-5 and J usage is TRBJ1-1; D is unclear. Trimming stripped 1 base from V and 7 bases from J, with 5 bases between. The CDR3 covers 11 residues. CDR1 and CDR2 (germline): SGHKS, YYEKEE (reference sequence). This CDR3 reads CASSLQVEAFF. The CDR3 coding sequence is TGTGCCAGCAGCTTGCAGGTTGAAGCTTTCTTT. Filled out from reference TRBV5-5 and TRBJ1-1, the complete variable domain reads DAGVTQSPTHLIKTRGQQVTLRCSPISGHKSVSWYQQVLGQGPQFIFQYYEKEERGRGNFPDRFSARQFPNYSSELNVNALLLGDSALYLCASSLQVEAFFGQGTRLTVV.

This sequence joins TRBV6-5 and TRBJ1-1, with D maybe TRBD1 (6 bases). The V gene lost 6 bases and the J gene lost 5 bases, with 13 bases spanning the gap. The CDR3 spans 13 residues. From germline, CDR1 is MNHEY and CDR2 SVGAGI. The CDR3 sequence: CASSPGVWTEAFF. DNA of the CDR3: TGTGCCAGCAGCCCAGGGGTCTGGACTGAAGCTTTCTTT.

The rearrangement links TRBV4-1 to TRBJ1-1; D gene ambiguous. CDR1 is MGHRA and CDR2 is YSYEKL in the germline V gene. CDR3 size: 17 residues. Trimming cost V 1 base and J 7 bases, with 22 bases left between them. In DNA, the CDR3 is TGCGCCAGCAGCCAAGTTTCCGTCGCGGCAGGTACTTTTGAAGCTTTCTTT. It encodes CASSQVSVAAGTFEAFF.

The CDR3 region is CASSNFRGRRGSSYNEQFF. The CDR3 DNA sequence: TGTGCCAGCAGCAACTTTAGGGGGCGGCGCGGGAGTTCCTACAATGAGCAGTTCTTC. The chain combines TRBV11-2 with TRBJ2-1, with D perhaps given as TRBD1 or TRBD2 (7 bases each). Germline CDR1 and CDR2: SGHAT and FQNNGV. The CDR3 has 19 amino acids. The germline V and J ends were trimmed by 5 bases and 1 base, with 24 bases remaining between them. Filled out from reference TRBV11-2 and TRBJ2-1, the complete variable domain reads EAGVAQSPRYKIIEKRQSVAFWCNPISGHATLYWYQQILGQGPKLLIQFQNNGVVDDSQLPKDRFSAERLKGVDSTLKIQPAKLEDSAVYLCASSNFRGRRGSSYNEQFFGPGTRLTVL.

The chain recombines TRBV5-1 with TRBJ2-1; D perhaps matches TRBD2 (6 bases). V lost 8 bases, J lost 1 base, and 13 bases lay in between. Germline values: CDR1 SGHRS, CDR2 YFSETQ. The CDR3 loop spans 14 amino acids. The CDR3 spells CASTPGESYNEQFF. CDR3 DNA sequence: TGCGCCAGTACTCCGGGAGAGTCCTACAATGAGCAGTTCTTC.

CDR3 protein: CASSFGTAPYNEQFF. CDR3 bases: TGTGCCAGCAGCTTCGGGACAGCCCCTTACAATGAGCAGTTCTTC. V is TRBV7-2 and J is TRBJ2-1, with TRBD1 matching over 7 bases. The junction had 6 bases not matched to a gene; V was cut back by 3 bases and J by 4 bases. This CDR3 spans 15 amino acids. Germline CDR1 reads SGHTA; CDR2 reads FQGNSA.